The rows below give T cell receptor beta chains drawn from one sample of a study of T cell repertoires in cytomegalovirus infection. From the reads, TCRdb called clonotypes with MiXCR, one entry per CDR3 protein. This sample carries 300,000 or so distinct CDR3 sequences, roughly 25% of them seen once, and the ten largest clones take roughly 13%. Sequencing was performed on PBMCs. Receptors originate from a human donor in good health (CMV status not recorded). Some clones in this sample may be carry-over from other donors' samples. Both conserved end residues are part of each CDR3.

v_call | cdr3_aa
TRBV25-1 | CASTARMNTEAFF
TRBV20-1 | CSAQQAAYNSPLHF
TRBV7-2 | CASSLGGPRGEQYF
TRBV5-1 | CASSLGPGRGGDGYTF
TRBV7-2 | CASSSLKSTDTQYF
TRBV7-2 | CASSLLFQLVSDTQYF
TRBV29-1 | CSVPPPAGGQETQYF
TRBV28 | CASSLPLAGVFTGELFF
TRBV12-3/TRBV12-4 | CASIPTPLSSGNTIYF
TRBV6-4 | CASSDGTDTDTQYF
TRBV7-9 | CASSLRAGTNEQFF